This passage covers 27 T cell receptor beta chains from one sample sequenced in a study of vaccination effects on CD4 cells after COVID-19. Only in-frame clones appear in the TCRdb table, and some are missing; sequencing was by immunoSEQ multiplex PCR. The table includes tens of thousands of clones, less than 85% detected once. The antigens of these receptors remain unknown. Viral peptide pools were used in the ViraFEST assay to expand antigen-specific CD4+ T cells, and sequencing came afterward. At the end of approximately 10 days of culture, CD4+ T cells were isolated. Either the BNT162b2 or mRNA-1273 vaccine was given to participants in two doses. The specimen was CD4+ T cells from PBMCs cultured with HCoV-229E spike peptides, collected after COVID-19 vaccination. Source of these receptors: a human donor who received a COVID-19 vaccine.

This chain connects TRBV11-3 to TRBJ2-2; D is unresolved. This CDR3 spans 18 amino acids. CDR1 SGHNT and CDR2 YENEEA come from the germline V gene. V was cut by 0 bases and J by 3 bases, with 17 bases left in between. This CDR3 is CASSLDQGGSAHTGELFF. The CDR3 bases are TGTGCCAGCAGCTTAGATCAAGGCGGCAGCGCCCACACCGGGGAGCTGTTTTTT.

The chain employs TRBV3-1 (or the pseudogene TRBV3-2) and TRBJ2-3; D possibly corresponds to TRBD1 (5 bases). The V gene's germline CDR1 is LGHDT and CDR2 YNNKEL (reference sequence). Trimming removed 4 bases at V and 0 bases at J, with 8 bases between. The CDR3 length is 14 residues. CDR3 sequence reads: CASSRQTSTDTQYF. The DNA of the CDR3 is TGTGCCAGCAGCCGACAGACTAGCACAGATACGCAGTATTTT.

The V and J genes are TRBV24-1 and TRBJ1-5; D remains unclear. The germline V gene has CDR1 KGHDR and CDR2 SFDVKD. Trimming stripped 9 bases from V and 0 bases from J, with 11 bases between. This CDR3 region has 14 residues. The CDR3 DNA sequence: TGTGCCACCGGCCGGGGTTATAGCAATCAGCCCCAGCATTTT. Protein: CATGRGYSNQPQHF.

The chain uses TRBV4-1 and TRBJ2-3; tentative D call: TRBD1 (5 bases). The CDR3 covers 14 residues. Germline V gene lookup returns CDR1 MGHRA and CDR2 YSYEKL. The V end lost 0 bases, the J end lost 6 bases, and 10 bases lay between the germline ends. The CDR3 DNA follows: TGCGCCAGCAGCCAAGAGGGGCCCGTGGATACGCAGTATTTT. It specifies CASSQEGPVDTQYF.

The chain is built from TRBV19 and TRBJ2-7, with D tentatively TRBD2 (6 bases). The length of the CDR3 is 15 residues. Germline CDR1 is LNHDA and CDR2 is SQIVND (reference sequence). The germline V and J ends were trimmed by 4 bases and 0 bases, with 13 bases remaining between them. In nucleotides, the CDR3 is TGTGCCAGTAGTACTCGGGGGTTGAGCTCCTACGAGCAGTACTTC. Translated, it gives CASSTRGLSSYEQYF.

The genes are TRBV5-1 and TRBJ1-1; D is undetermined. Germline assignment: CDR1 SGHRS and CDR2 YFSETQ. The CDR3 runs 13 residues. The V and J ends lost 1 base and 4 bases respectively, with 8 bases between them. This chain's CDR3 is CASSLTLGTEAFF. For the CDR3, the DNA is TGCGCCAGCAGCTTGACGCTCGGCACTGAAGCTTTCTTT.

The rearrangement uses TRBV20-1 and TRBJ2-1, with 8 bases lining up with TRBD2. The CDR3 contains 15 residues. Germline CDR1 DFQATT, CDR2 SNEGSKA (reference sequence). V was pared by 3 bases and J by 4 bases, with 8 bases of the junction left unmatched. For the CDR3, the DNA is TGCAGTGCTAGTGTCCCCAGCGGGGGATACAATGAGCAGTTCTTC. Encoded protein: CSASVPSGGYNEQFF.

The genes are TRBV27 and TRBJ1-5, with D possibly being TRBD1 (5 bases). The CDR3 totals 16 residues. Germline lookup yields CDR1 MNHEY and CDR2 SMNVEV (reference sequence). Trimming cost V 5 bases and J 7 bases, with 21 bases left between them. CDR3 region: CASSPMLGGESQPQHF. The DNA for the CDR3 is TGTGCCAGCAGTCCCATGTTGGGAGGGGAGTCGCAGCCCCAGCATTTT.

The table lists this clone with a count of one. The chain combines TRBV7-9 with TRBJ2-3, with 13 bases aligning to TRBD2. The length of the CDR3 is 15 residues. In germline, CDR1 is SEHNR, CDR2 FQNEAQ (reference sequence). The J segment lost 5 bases and the V segment lost 1 base, leaving 0 bases of the junction unmatched. CDR3 sequence reads: CASSLGLAGGDTQYF. The CDR3, as DNA: TGTGCCAGCAGCTTAGGACTAGCGGGAGGAGATACGCAGTATTTT.

This clone has only one observation. The chain links TRBV5-1 to TRBJ2-1; no definite D call. This CDR3 is built from 15 residues. V was shortened by 2 bases and J by 1 base, with 10 bases between the two germline ends. Germline values: CDR1 SGHRS, CDR2 YFSETQ. The CDR3 DNA is TGCGCCAGCAGCTTCGAACGGGTTTCCTACAATGAGCAGTTCTTC. This translates into CASSFERVSYNEQFF.

The rearrangement links TRBV5-1 to TRBJ1-1; D remains unclear. The CDR3 totals 13 residues. Germline CDR1 reads SGHRS; CDR2 reads YFSETQ. Trimming shortened V by 4 bases and J by 0 bases, and 7 bases separated the two germline ends. This CDR3 reads CASSPILNTEAFF. CDR3 bases: TGCGCCAGCAGCCCAATTCTGAACACTGAAGCTTTCTTT.

This chain joins TRBV5-1 and TRBJ2-3, with D unclear. The CDR3 totals 13 residues. With 1 base removed from V and 3 bases from J, the gap between germline ends came to 6 bases. CDR1 and CDR2 (germline): SGHRS, YFSETQ. CDR3 loop: CASSLRQTDTQYF. Written as DNA, the CDR3 is TGCGCCAGCAGCTTGAGGCAGACAGATACGCAGTATTTT.

J is TRBJ2-5 and V is TRBV20-1; 7 bases line up with TRBD2. The germline V gene has CDR1 DFQATT and CDR2 SNEGSKA (reference sequence). The CDR3 totals 14 residues. With V trimmed by 3 bases and J by 4 bases, 8 bases remained unmatched. CDR3 coding DNA: TGCAGTGCTAGTGCGGGAGCGGGATCAGAGACCCAGTACTTC. Translation: CSASAGAGSETQYF.

J is TRBJ1-5 and V is TRBV7-8, with D perhaps TRBD1 (6 bases). The CDR3 consists of 15 residues. The germline CDR1 and CDR2 sequences are SGHVS and FQNEAQ. The V end was cut by 1 base, the J end by 2 bases, with 9 bases between. The CDR3 sequence: CASSLVSGGNQPQHF. The CDR3 DNA follows: TGTGCCAGCAGCTTAGTTTCAGGGGGCAATCAGCCCCAGCATTTT.

The chain couples TRBV15 to TRBJ2-7, with D tentatively TRBD1 (5 bases). Germline loops: CDR1 LNHNV, CDR2 YYDKDF (reference sequence). The CDR3 extends over 16 amino acids. Trimming removed 0 bases at V and 3 bases at J, with 15 bases between. CDR3: CATSRDPGQGVYEQYF. The CDR3 bases are TGTGCCACCAGCAGAGATCCCGGACAAGGGGTCTACGAGCAGTACTTC.

In its sample, this clone was seen a few times. The V gene is TRBV4-2, the J gene TRBJ1-3; D gene uncertain. CDR3 length equals 17 residues. Trimming removed 0 bases from V and 0 bases from J, with 12 bases in between. CDR1 is LGHNA, CDR2 YNFKEQ, per germline. CDR3 in DNA: TGTGCCAGCAGCCAAGATGCCGCCAGGACCTCTGGAAACACCATATATTTT. It codes for CASSQDAARTSGNTIYF.

As DNA, the CDR3 is TGTGCCAGCAGTCATGGTGATACGCAGTATTTT. This sequence encodes CASSHGDTQYF. The gene calls are TRBV6-4 and TRBJ2-3; the D is unclear. The germline V and J ends were trimmed by 5 bases and 6 bases, with 6 bases remaining between them. This CDR3 is 11 amino acids long. The germline CDR1 and CDR2 sequences are MRHNA and SNTAGT.

V is TRBV19 and J is TRBJ2-2; tentative D call: TRBD1 (5 bases). CDR1 and CDR2 from the germline V gene are LNHDA and SQIVND (reference sequence). CDR3 size: 13 residues. V lost 10 bases and J 5 bases, leaving 14 bases between the germline ends. Here the CDR3 reads CATRDEETGELFF. The DNA of the CDR3 is TGTGCCACCAGGGATGAGGAGACCGGGGAGCTGTTTTTT.

The chain joins TRBV7-6 to TRBJ2-7; 9 bases align to TRBD1. The CDR3 consists of 14 residues. V lost 3 bases and J lost 4; bases outside the gene matches: 4. In germline, CDR1 is SGHVS, CDR2 FNYEAQ. The chain's CDR3 is CASSFNRGQYEQYF. The CDR3 DNA is TGTGCCAGCAGCTTCAACAGGGGGCAGTACGAGCAGTACTTC.

The V gene is TRBV10-1, the J gene TRBJ2-2; D is perhaps TRBD2 (6 bases). Between the trimmed V and J ends, which lost 0 bases and 7 bases, there was a span of 15 bases. The length of the CDR3 is 16 residues. Per germline, CDR1 WNHNN and CDR2 SYGVQD (reference sequence). The CDR3 is CASSESIQRVSGELFF. The CDR3 region has the DNA TGCGCCAGCAGTGAGTCGATCCAGCGGGTAAGCGGGGAGCTGTTTTTT.

This clone ranks as medium-sized. V and J are TRBV5-4 and TRBJ1-4, with TRBD1 matching 7 bases. CDR1 and CDR2 from the germline V gene are SGHNT and YYREEE (reference sequence). This CDR3 region has 14 residues. Trimming cost V 3 bases and J 10 bases; bases outside gene matches: 9. CDR3 in DNA: TGTGCCAGCAGCTCCACAGGGGATAGCGGAAAACTGTTTTTT. Translating it yields CASSSTGDSGKLFF.

The CDR3 DNA follows: TGTGCCAGTAGTATAGGTCAGGGCCGGCAGACCCAGTACTTC. This codes for CASSIGQGRQTQYF. The V and J genes are TRBV19 and TRBJ2-5, with D possibly being TRBD1 (5 bases). The germline V gene has CDR1 LNHDA and CDR2 SQIVND (reference sequence). There are 14 residues in the CDR3. With 1 base removed from V and 6 bases from J, the gap between germline ends came to 12 bases.

The chain employs TRBV7-2 and TRBJ2-7; 7 bases match TRBD2. The CDR3 extends over 15 amino acids. The V segment lost 4 bases and the J segment 4 bases; nucleotides outside the gene matches: 10. Germline V lookup: CDR1 SGHTA, CDR2 FQGNSA. This chain's CDR3 is CASSSTSGVRYEQYF. CDR3 DNA: TGTGCCAGCAGCTCGACCAGCGGGGTCAGGTACGAGCAGTACTTC.

This chain joins TRBV7-2 and TRBJ2-5, with TRBD2 as a possible D gene (5 bases). This CDR3 comprises 13 residues. The germline gives CDR1 SGHTA, CDR2 FQGNSA. V was clipped by 3 bases and J by 5 bases, with 10 bases between them. The CDR3 loop reads CASSFSELETQYF. The CDR3 DNA reads as TGTGCCAGCAGCTTTAGCGAATTGGAGACCCAGTACTTC.

The chain has TRBV6-5 and TRBJ2-7, with D possibly TRBD1 on 5 matching bases. V shed 7 bases and J shed 5 bases, with 9 bases lying between them. The CDR3 totals 11 residues. Germline V CDR1 and CDR2: MNHEY, SVGAGI. The DNA for the CDR3 is TGTGCCAGCATGGGGCCCAACGAGCAGTACTTC. It encodes CASMGPNEQYF.

This chain uses TRBV20-1 with TRBJ1-1, with D unresolved. This CDR3 contains 13 residues. V was cut by 3 bases and J by 5 bases, with 13 bases left in between. The germline V gene encodes CDR1 DFQATT and CDR2 SNEGSKA (reference sequence). CDR3 in amino acids: CSASQSRGTEAFF. In DNA, the CDR3 is TGCAGTGCTAGTCAGAGTAGAGGGACTGAAGCTTTCTTT.

CDR3 bases: TGTGCCAGCAGCTTGTCAGGGGCGAACACCGGGGAGCTGTTTTTT. Translating it yields CASSLSGANTGELFF. V is TRBV5-4 and J is TRBJ2-2, with a tentative D call TRBD1 (6 bases). The V end lost 1 base, the J end lost 0 bases, and 7 bases lay between the germline ends. Germline V lookup: CDR1 SGHNT, CDR2 YYREEE (reference sequence). CDR3 size: 15 residues.